These 22 T cell receptor beta chains were all obtained from the same sample, sequenced in a study of blood T cell repertoires in COVID-19. Profiling relied on immunoSEQ multiplex PCR, and the TCRdb table lists in-frame clones only, not all of them. The repertoire has around 30,000 clones, roughly 90% of them found once; the top ten carry 7% to 10%. Sequencing was performed on peripheral blood. The receptors here all came from a man aged 65 to 85 with active or convalescent COVID-19.

The J gene is TRBJ1-2, the V gene TRBV12-3 or TRBV12-4; possible D gene TRBD1, 6 bases. Trimming left V 11 bases short and J 8 bases short, with 18 bases between. The CDR3 is made up of 12 amino acids. The CDR3 region is CALRRGAEGYTF. CDR3 DNA sequence: TGTGCCTTAAGGCGGGGGGCAGAAGGCTACACCTTC.

This chain links TRBV11-2 with TRBJ2-1; no firm D call. The CDR3 is made up of 14 amino acids. Germline V gene data show CDR1 as SGHAT and CDR2 as FQNNGV. V lost 3 bases and J 7 bases, leaving 13 bases between the germline ends. CDR3 in DNA: TGTGCCAGCAGCTTTTATGAAGAAACTAATGAGCAGTTCTTC. Encoded protein: CASSFYEETNEQFF.

J is TRBJ1-6 and V is TRBV5-4; no clear D gene. This CDR3 spans 18 amino acids. Trimming removed 4 bases at V and 0 bases at J, with 17 bases between. In germline, CDR1 is SGHNT, CDR2 YYREEE (reference sequence). CDR3 nucleotide sequence: TGTGCCAGCAGCAAGGAGGGCAGCCTCAGCTCCTATAATTCACCCCTCCACTTT. Protein: CASSKEGSLSSYNSPLHF.

The J gene is TRBJ1-4, the V gene TRBV6-6; 7 bases fit TRBD1. The CDR3 consists of 15 residues. Germline CDR1 MNHNY, CDR2 SVGAGI (reference sequence). V shed 5 bases and J 2 bases; nucleotides not matched to a gene: 5. CDR3 bases: TGTGCCAGCAGTCAACCGGGACAGACTAATGAAAAACTGTTTTTT. Protein sequence: CASSQPGQTNEKLFF.

This chain joins TRBV3-1 (or the pseudogene TRBV3-2) and TRBJ1-2; no clear D gene. Germline assignment: CDR1 LGHDT and CDR2 YNNKEL (reference sequence). Trimming shortened V by 2 bases and J by 5 bases, and 6 bases separated the two germline ends. The length of the CDR3 is 12 residues. CDR3 in DNA: TGTGCCAGCAGCCAACTCGGTTATGGCTACACCTTC. This sequence encodes CASSQLGYGYTF.

The J gene is TRBJ1-2, the V gene TRBV19, with 7 bases that match TRBD1. Germline-derived CDR1 and CDR2 are LNHDA and SQIVND (reference sequence). Germline trimming cut 6 bases from V and 2 bases from J; bases unmatched to any gene: 12. The CDR3 loop spans 16 amino acids. The CDR3 coding sequence is TGTGCCAGTAGCCGAGGACAGGTCCTCTCCAACTATGGCTACACCTTC. Its translation: CASSRGQVLSNYGYTF. The full variable domain, rest sourced from reference TRBV19 and TRBJ1-2, is DGGITQSPKYLFRKEGQNVTLSCEQNLNHDAMYWYRQDPGQGLRLIYYSQIVNDFQKGDIAEGYSVSREKKESFPLTVTSAQKNPTAFYLCASSRGQVLSNYGYTFGSGTRLTVV.

The V call is TRBV7-3, the J call TRBJ2-3; 8 nucleotides align to TRBD2. This CDR3 comprises 16 residues. V shed 5 bases, J shed 0 bases, and the junction held 7 bases outside the gene matches. Per germline, CDR1 SGHTA and CDR2 FQGTGA. CDR3 bases: TGTGCCAGCAGCCACATAGCGGGACCTAGCACAGATACGCAGTATTTT. This gives the protein CASSHIAGPSTDTQYF.

The chain employs TRBV29-1 and TRBJ1-5; D may be TRBD1 (5 bases). V lost 4 bases, J lost 2 bases, and 18 bases lay in between. The germline CDR1 and CDR2 sequences are SQVTM and ANQGSEA. CDR3 length: 16 residues. The CDR3, as DNA: TGCAGCGTTGTTGTGTCAGGGTCGGCCGGCAATCAGCCCCAGCATTTT. This encodes CSVVVSGSAGNQPQHF.

The rearrangement links TRBV19 to TRBJ2-1; perhaps TRBD2 as D (6 bases). Trimming removed 6 bases at V and 2 bases at J, with 11 bases between. The CDR3 consists of 14 residues. Germline-derived CDR1 and CDR2 are LNHDA and SQIVND (reference sequence). CDR3 amino acids: CASRQDYPYNEQFF. Written as DNA, the CDR3 is TGTGCCAGTAGGCAGGACTACCCCTACAATGAGCAGTTCTTC.

The chain links TRBV5-1 to TRBJ2-1, with D perhaps matching TRBD2 (5 bases). There are 13 residues in the CDR3. V shed 4 bases and J shed 4 bases, with 9 bases lying between them. CDR1 is SGHRS and CDR2 is YFSETQ in the germline V gene. CDR3 DNA sequence: TGCGCCAGCAGCCGGGAAGGGTACAATGAGCAGTTCTTC. This encodes CASSREGYNEQFF.

The rearrangement joins TRBV2 to TRBJ2-1; TRBD2 might be the D (5 bases). The CDR3 contains 14 residues. Trimming pared 3 bases from V and 6 bases from J, leaving 12 bases between. Germline V gives CDR1 SNHLY, CDR2 FYNNEI. The CDR3 here is CASSELPGGNEQFF. The CDR3 DNA reads as TGTGCCAGCAGTGAGCTCCCAGGAGGCAATGAGCAGTTCTTC.

The chain employs TRBV2 and TRBJ1-2; no clear D. Looked up from germline, CDR1 is SNHLY and CDR2 is FYNNEI. This CDR3 spans 15 amino acids. Trimming removed 5 bases from V and 9 bases from J, with 22 bases in between. This CDR3 reads CASSPMGGDILRYTF. The CDR3 DNA reads TGTGCCAGCAGTCCTATGGGAGGCGATATTCTCCGCTACACCTTC.

CDR3 sequence (DNA): TGTGCCAGCAGCCACGACCCCGGACAGGCCCGCCCTGGGCCCCTCCACTTT. As protein: CASSHDPGQARPGPLHF. This sequence joins TRBV4-2 and TRBJ1-6; 7 bases match TRBD1. Trimming cost V 3 bases and J 13 bases; bases outside gene matches: 18. There are 17 residues in the CDR3. Germline values: CDR1 LGHNA, CDR2 YNFKEQ.

V gene TRBV15 combines with J gene TRBJ2-1; 7 nucleotides align to TRBD1. Per germline, CDR1 LNHNV and CDR2 YYDKDF (reference sequence). With V trimmed by 0 bases and J by 2 bases, 1 base remained unmatched. The CDR3 runs 15 residues. The CDR3 region has the DNA TGTGCCACCAGCAGAGAACAGGGGACCTACAATGAGCAGTTCTTC. Residues: CATSREQGTYNEQFF. The whole variable domain, remainder taken from reference TRBV15 and TRBJ2-1, is DAMVIQNPRYQVTQFGKPVTLSCSQTLNHNVMYWYQQKSSQAPKLLFHYYDKDFNNEADTPDNFQSRRPNTSFCFLDIRSPGLGDTAMYLCATSREQGTYNEQFFGPGTRLTVL.

The chain recombines TRBV3-1 (or the pseudogene TRBV3-2) with TRBJ1-2; 9 bases are a match to TRBD1. This CDR3 comprises 14 residues. Per the germline V gene, CDR1 is LGHDT and CDR2 is YNNKEL (reference sequence). The trim removed 2 bases at V and 8 bases at J, leaving 6 bases unmatched. The CDR3 region has the DNA TGTGCCAGCAGCCAAACGGACAGGGGACTAGGCTACACCTTC. Amino acid sequence: CASSQTDRGLGYTF.

V is TRBV7-9 and J is TRBJ1-3; D is possibly TRBD1 (5 bases). V shed 5 bases and J shed 0 bases, with 11 bases lying between them. In germline, CDR1 is SEHNR, CDR2 FQNEAQ (reference sequence). The CDR3 extends over 15 amino acids. CDR3: CASSRTPVSGNTIYF. CDR3 DNA: TGTGCCAGCAGCCGGACACCCGTCTCTGGAAACACCATATATTTT.

This chain joins TRBV19 and TRBJ2-2, with TRBD1 matching 10 bases. The CDR3 runs 15 residues. V lost 5 bases, J lost 6 bases, and 6 bases stayed unmatched. Germline CDR1 is LNHDA and CDR2 is SQIVND (reference sequence). In DNA, the CDR3 is TGTGCCAGTAGTTGGGGACAGGGGTCGGCCGGGGAGCTGTTTTTT. It is translated as CASSWGQGSAGELFF. The full variable domain, completed using reference TRBV19 and TRBJ2-2, is DGGITQSPKYLFRKEGQNVTLSCEQNLNHDAMYWYRQDPGQGLRLIYYSQIVNDFQKGDIAEGYSVSREKKESFPLTVTSAQKNPTAFYLCASSWGQGSAGELFFGEGSRLTVL.

The rearrangement joins TRBV24-1 to TRBJ2-7, with 8 bases lining up with TRBD1. Trimming cost V 0 bases and J 12 bases; bases outside gene matches: 3. The CDR3 has 12 amino acids. Germline values: CDR1 KGHDR, CDR2 SFDVKD. The CDR3 is CATSDLRGTGYF. DNA for the CDR3: TGTGCCACCAGTGATTTGCGAGGGACAGGGTACTTC.

The rearrangement joins TRBV7-2 to TRBJ2-7, with 9 bases fitting TRBD1. This CDR3 has 14 amino acids. V gave up 5 bases and J gave up 5 bases; unmatched junction bases: 7. CDR1 is SGHTA, CDR2 FQGNSA, per germline. CDR3 residues: CASSPAGQGNEQYF. CDR3 sequence (DNA): TGTGCCAGCAGCCCCGCGGGACAGGGCAACGAGCAGTACTTC.

This rearrangement joins TRBV5-1 to TRBJ2-1; 7 positions match TRBD2. Germline lookup yields CDR1 SGHRS and CDR2 YFSETQ. The V segment lost 6 bases and the J segment 7 bases; nucleotides outside the gene matches: 13. CDR3 length: 15 amino acids. As DNA, the CDR3 is TGCGCCAGCAAACGGGGGGAGTTAGGGTTGAATGAGCAGTTCTTC. Translated: CASKRGELGLNEQFF.

The genes are TRBV27 and TRBJ2-5; possibly TRBD1 for D (5 bases). The V gene lost 6 bases and the J gene lost 3 bases, with 20 bases spanning the gap. This CDR3 is 16 amino acids long. Germline CDR1 and CDR2: MNHEY and SMNVEV (reference sequence). CDR3 DNA sequence: TGTGCCAGCAGCCCCCAATATTTCAGGGCAAAAGAGACCCAGTACTTC. This codes for CASSPQYFRAKETQYF.

The chain couples TRBV6-5 to TRBJ1-6; the D is unclear. CDR1 MNHEY and CDR2 SVGAGI come from the germline V gene. This CDR3 is 14 amino acids long. V shed 5 bases and J shed 0 bases, with 5 bases lying between them. The CDR3 region is CASSPSSYNSPLHF. For the CDR3, the DNA is TGTGCCAGCAGTCCGAGCTCCTATAATTCACCCCTCCACTTT.